This T cell receptor beta chain was sequenced in a study of T cells in Graves' hyperthyroidism and ophthalmopathy. Findings and caveats of the study: Median prediction lead before ophthalmopathy onset was 6.5 months with the model.

This clonotype was counted ten times or more. Its antigen remains unidentified. In making diagnoses, clinical symptoms, serum thyroxine and TRAb, thyroid ultrasound and orbital computed tomography were all used. PBMCs were derived from approximately 10 ml fresh peripheral blood. The CDR3 contains 13 residues. V was pared by 6 bases and J by 4 bases, with 4 bases of the junction left unmatched. Using RNA transcripts as the source, TCR beta CDR3 regions were amplified. Researchers ran a first-round RT-PCR on the TCR CDR3 using the HTBI primer set. TCRdb processed the multiplex PCR reads anew with MiXCR; each CDR3 protein has one entry. The data hold around 490,000 distinct CDR3 sequences, with 20% observed a single time.

Sequencing was done on a sample of blood. The TCR originated in a man aged 40-49 years with Graves' ophthalmopathy. The chain recombines TRBV12-3 or TRBV12-4 with TRBJ2-3; TRBD2 agrees at 7 bases. DNA of the CDR3: TGTGCCAGCAGCATAGGACTAGCAGATACGCAGTATTTT. As protein: CASSIGLADTQYF.